The 5 T cell receptor beta chains below come from one sample, sequenced in a study of blood T cell repertoires in COVID-19. Using immunoSEQ multiplex PCR, the repertoire was profiled, and TCRdb retains in-frame clones only, with some absent. The table has some 200,000 clones, under 85% seen once. Sequencing was carried out using peripheral blood. The receptor source for this set is a woman aged 35 to 49 with acute or convalescent COVID-19.

The rearrangement joins TRBV19 to TRBJ2-2; D possibly corresponds to TRBD2 (5 bases). The germline V gene encodes CDR1 LNHDA and CDR2 SQIVND (reference sequence). Trimming cost V 10 bases and J 6 bases, with 6 bases left between them. The CDR3 runs to 10 residues. CDR3: CATGAGELFF. CDR3 coding DNA: TGTGCCACCGGGGCCGGGGAGCTGTTTTTT.

This rearrangement joins TRBV7-2 to TRBJ2-7, with D tentatively TRBD2 (7 bases). The V end was cut by 1 base, the J end by 4 bases, with 23 bases between. Germline V gene sequence: CDR1 SGHTA, CDR2 FQGNSA. The CDR3 runs to 18 residues. CDR3 loop: CASSLGRGRGALGYEQYF. CDR3 DNA: TGTGCCAGCAGCTTAGGTCGGGGTCGGGGGGCCCTAGGGTACGAGCAGTACTTC.

V and J are TRBV5-1 and TRBJ1-1; TRBD1 aligns across 7 bases. With 2 bases clipped from V and 1 base from J, the junction kept 2 bases outside the gene matches. The CDR3 has 14 residues. Germline CDR1 and CDR2: SGHRS and YFSETQ. In DNA form, the CDR3 reads TGCGCCAGCAGCTTTGGGACAGCGAACACTGAAGCTTTCTTT. Translating gives CASSFGTANTEAFF.

J is TRBJ2-7 and V is TRBV9; 7 bases align to TRBD2. Per germline, CDR1 SGDLS and CDR2 YYNGEE. There are 14 residues in the CDR3. V trimming: 4 bases; J trimming: 0 bases; junction bases outside the gene matches: 4. The CDR3 DNA sequence: TGTGCCAGCAGCCCTAGCGGACACTCCTACGAGCAGTACTTC. Protein: CASSPSGHSYEQYF. Supplemented by reference TRBV9 and TRBJ2-7, the full variable domain reads DSGVTQTPKHLITATGQRVTLRCSPRSGDLSVYWYQQSLDQGLQFLIQYYNGEERAKGNILERFSAQQFPDLHSELNLSSLELGDSALYFCASSPSGHSYEQYFGPGTRLTVT.

V and J are TRBV2 and TRBJ2-1, with 11 bases aligning to TRBD2. V lost 8 bases and J lost 8; bases outside the gene matches: 11. CDR3 length: 15 amino acids. Germline V gene data show CDR1 as SNHLY and CDR2 as FYNNEI. The CDR3 nucleotides read TGTGCCAGCCGCACTGGGACTAGCGGTGGCGATGAGCAGTTCTTC. Translating gives CASRTGTSGGDEQFF.